These 19 T cell receptor beta chains originate from one sample sequenced in a study of shared clonotypes between healthy human individuals. Some clones are missing from TCRdb's copy, which holds only in-frame ones; the method was immunoSEQ multiplex PCR. The data show approximately 240,000 clones, with 50% to 75% seen just once and approximately 10% held by the top ten. The sample was memory CD4+ T cells sorted from blood. Stated subset: CD45RA-negative fraction. The receptors shown here come from a man aged 30 to 45 in good health.

As for this clone: Other DNA variants within this sample encode the same CDR3. The rearrangement joins TRBV20-1 to TRBJ2-1; D remains ambiguous. Germline V CDR1 and CDR2: DFQATT, SNEGSKA (reference sequence). The CDR3 contains 10 residues. The V gene lost 6 bases and the J gene lost 3 bases, with 3 bases spanning the gap. The CDR3 reads CSAYYNEQFF. CDR3 coding DNA: TGCAGTGCATACTACAATGAGCAGTTCTTC.

Points on this clone: Other DNA sequences in this sample translate to the same CDR3. The V call is TRBV15, the J call TRBJ2-1; possibly TRBD1 for D (6 bases). Germline CDR1 is LNHNV and CDR2 is YYDKDF (reference sequence). V lost 8 bases and J lost 7, with 15 bases in between. This CDR3 is 13 amino acids long. CDR3 loop: CATREGTINEQFF. CDR3 in DNA: TGTGCCACCCGTGAAGGGACAATAAATGAGCAGTTCTTC.

The chain recombines TRBV27 with TRBJ2-5; D may be TRBD1 (6 bases). The CDR3 consists of 15 residues. The V end lost 6 bases, the J end lost 4 bases, and 18 bases lay between the germline ends. Germline CDR1 MNHEY, CDR2 SMNVEV (reference sequence). For the CDR3, the DNA is TGTGCCAGCAGCGGGCAAGGGGGAAGACGAGAGACCCAGTACTTC. This translates into CASSGQGGRRETQYF.

The sample holds a few counts of this clone. Other DNA sequences from this sample encode an identical CDR3 as well. CDR3 loop: CSVGLAGDTGELFF. Here the CDR3 DNA reads TGCAGCGTTGGGCTAGCGGGAGATACCGGGGAGCTGTTTTTT. The V gene is TRBV29-1, the J gene TRBJ2-2, with 10 bases fitting TRBD2. This CDR3 is 14 amino acids long. Trimming took 4 bases from V and 5 from J; bases not matched to a gene: 4. CDR1 and CDR2 from the germline V gene are SQVTM and ANQGSEA.

The chain is built from TRBV2 and TRBJ2-6; D remains unclear. V was shortened by 4 bases and J by 1 base, with 14 bases between the two germline ends. The CDR3 has 17 residues. Germline CDR1 reads SNHLY; CDR2 reads FYNNEI. The CDR3 sequence: CASSGTDNASGANVLTF. CDR3 DNA sequence: TGTGCCAGCAGTGGTACAGACAACGCTTCTGGGGCCAACGTCCTGACTTTC.

The V call is TRBV21-1, the J call TRBJ1-1; the table's TRBD1 call for D was not verified on the DNA. TRBV21-1 is assigned pseudogene status. The CDR3 has 16 amino acids. CDR3 in amino acids: CASSNGNRPMNTEAFF. The CDR3, as DNA: TGTGCCAGCAGCAATGGGAACAGGCCGATGAACACTGAAGCTTTCTTT.

This sequence joins TRBV5-1 and TRBJ1-2; 7 nucleotides match TRBD1. The CDR3 has 16 residues. Looked up from germline, CDR1 is SGHRS and CDR2 is YFSETQ. With 4 bases clipped from V and 2 bases from J, the junction kept 11 bases outside the gene matches. This CDR3 reads CASSPVYRGRNYGYTF. CDR3 nucleotide sequence: TGCGCCAGCAGCCCCGTGTACAGGGGAAGAAACTATGGCTACACCTTC.

The chain is built from TRBV18 and TRBJ2-7; 10 bases match TRBD1. Germline CDR1 reads KGHSH; CDR2 reads LQKENI. This CDR3 comprises 14 residues. V shed 5 bases and J 4 bases; nucleotides not matched to a gene: 5. The CDR3 DNA follows: TGTGCCAGCTCAGGACGACAGGGGGCTTACGAGCAGTACTTC. This encodes CASSGRQGAYEQYF.

This chain links TRBV5-1 with TRBJ2-1; 8 nucleotides align to TRBD1. The CDR3 consists of 16 residues. Per germline, CDR1 SGHRS and CDR2 YFSETQ. V trimming: 5 bases; J trimming: 6 bases; junction bases outside the gene matches: 13. Written as DNA, the CDR3 is TGCGCCAGCAGTCGTTTAGGGCAGGGGGCGAGCAATGAGCAGTTCTTC. It is translated as CASSRLGQGASNEQFF.

The rearrangement links TRBV5-1 to TRBJ1-5; D gene ambiguous. Per germline, CDR1 SGHRS and CDR2 YFSETQ. This CDR3 contains 15 residues. Between the trimmed V and J ends, which lost 5 bases and 0 bases, there was a span of 12 bases. CDR3 sequence (DNA): TGCGCCAGCAGACTTGGCCCGAATAGCAATCAGCCCCAGCATTTT. It translates to CASRLGPNSNQPQHF.

V usage is TRBV19 and J usage is TRBJ2-1; 7 nucleotides agree with TRBD2. Germline loops: CDR1 LNHDA, CDR2 SQIVND (reference sequence). V lost 3 bases and J lost 8; bases outside the gene matches: 16. This CDR3 is built from 17 residues. The DNA for the CDR3 is TGTGCCAGTAGTATTATCCGTTCCCGCGGGAGTATTTATGAGCAGTTCTTC. It translates to CASSIIRSRGSIYEQFF.

CDR3 sequence: CASSQTVSEQYF. The CDR3 DNA reads as TGTGCCAGCTCCCAAACAGTTAGCGAGCAGTACTTC. The V gene is TRBV18, the J gene TRBJ2-7; D not certain. The germline CDR1 and CDR2 sequences are KGHSH and LQKENI. The CDR3 totals 12 residues. V lost 6 bases, J lost 6 bases, and 12 bases lay in between.

V gene TRBV30 combines with J gene TRBJ2-7, with TRBD2 matching over 7 bases. The CDR3 totals 11 residues. The germline CDR1 and CDR2 sequences are GTSNPN and SVGIG (reference sequence). The V gene end was trimmed by 2 bases and the J gene end by 9 bases; junction bases not matched to a gene: 4. The CDR3 nucleotides are TGTGCCTGGAGTCCTTCGGGGGGGCAGTACTTC. This gives the protein CAWSPSGGQYF. The full variable domain, with the rest looked up from reference TRBV30 and TRBJ2-7, is SQTIHQWPATLVQPVGSPLSLECTVEGTSNPNLYWYRQAAGRGLQLLFYSVGIGQISSEVPQNLSASRPQDRQFILSSKKLLLSDSGFYLCAWSPSGGQYFGPGTRLTVT.

This clone was seen just once. The gene calls are TRBV10-3 and TRBJ2-3; possible D gene TRBD2, 6 bases. Trimming cost V 10 bases and J 2 bases, with 19 bases left between them. Germline CDR1 and CDR2: ENHRY and SYGVKD. CDR3 size: 15 residues. The CDR3 loop reads CATRGGGSPTDTQYF. CDR3 bases: TGTGCCACCCGTGGCGGAGGGAGTCCCACAGATACGCAGTATTTT.

V gene TRBV6-5 combines with J gene TRBJ1-3; possible D gene TRBD1, 5 bases. Deletions cut 7 bases from V and 0 bases from J, with 10 bases between. Germline loops: CDR1 MNHEY, CDR2 SVGAGI. The CDR3 has 14 amino acids. Written as DNA, the CDR3 is TGTGCCAGCAAACAGGCAAACTCTGGAAACACCATATATTTT. Amino acid sequence: CASKQANSGNTIYF.

This clone was picked up one time. The chain couples TRBV19 to TRBJ2-4, with a possible D match to TRBD1 (6 bases). CDR3 length equals 13 residues. With 6 bases removed from V and 6 bases from J, the gap between germline ends came to 12 bases. Germline V gene lookup returns CDR1 LNHDA and CDR2 SQIVND (reference sequence). For the CDR3, the DNA is TGTGCCAGTAGCAAACAGGGTGTAAACATTCAGTACTTC. It is translated as CASSKQGVNIQYF.

The J gene is TRBJ2-7, the V gene TRBV5-4; a weak D match, TRBD2 (5 bases). The V end was cut by 2 bases, the J end by 5 bases, with 8 bases between. The CDR3 sequence is 12 residues long. The germline gives CDR1 SGHNT, CDR2 YYREEE (reference sequence). As DNA, the CDR3 is TGTGCCAGCAGCTTCCGGGGTAACGAGCAGTACTTC. Translating it yields CASSFRGNEQYF.

J is TRBJ2-7 and V is TRBV19; D possibly corresponds to TRBD2 (6 bases). Germline V gene lookup returns CDR1 LNHDA and CDR2 SQIVND (reference sequence). Trimming cost V 5 bases and J 6 bases, with 14 bases left between them. CDR3 size: 13 residues. The CDR3 coding sequence is TGTGCCAGTAGTGTTGCGGGACTGGGCGAGCAGTACTTC. Protein sequence: CASSVAGLGEQYF. The variable domain in full, completed from reference TRBV19 and TRBJ2-7, reads DGGITQSPKYLFRKEGQNVTLSCEQNLNHDAMYWYRQDPGQGLRLIYYSQIVNDFQKGDIAEGYSVSREKKESFPLTVTSAQKNPTAFYLCASSVAGLGEQYFGPGTRLTVT.

For the CDR3, the DNA is TGTGCCAGCAGCTTGGGGACCACGGGGCGAGAGACCCAGTACTTC. Translation gives CASSLGTTGRETQYF. The V gene is TRBV11-2, the J gene TRBJ2-5; D may correspond to TRBD1 or TRBD2 (5 bases each). V was pared by 3 bases and J by 4 bases, with 15 bases between. The germline V gene encodes CDR1 SGHAT and CDR2 FQNNGV. CDR3 size: 15 residues.